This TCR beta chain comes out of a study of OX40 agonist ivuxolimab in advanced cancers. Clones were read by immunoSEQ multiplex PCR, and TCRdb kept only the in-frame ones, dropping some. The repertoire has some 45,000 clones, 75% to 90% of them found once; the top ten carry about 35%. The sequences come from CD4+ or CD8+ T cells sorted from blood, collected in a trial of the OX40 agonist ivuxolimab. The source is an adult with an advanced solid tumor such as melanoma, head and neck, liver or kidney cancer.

For the CDR3, the DNA is TGTGCCAGTAGTCTGGGGAGGACCACTAGCACAGATACGCAGTATTTT. Translation: CASSLGRTTSTDTQYF. The chain combines TRBV19 with TRBJ2-3; maybe TRBD2 (6 bases). Trimming shortened V by 5 bases and J by 0 bases, and 15 bases separated the two germline ends. Germline assignment: CDR1 LNHDA and CDR2 SQIVND (reference sequence). The CDR3 runs to 16 residues.